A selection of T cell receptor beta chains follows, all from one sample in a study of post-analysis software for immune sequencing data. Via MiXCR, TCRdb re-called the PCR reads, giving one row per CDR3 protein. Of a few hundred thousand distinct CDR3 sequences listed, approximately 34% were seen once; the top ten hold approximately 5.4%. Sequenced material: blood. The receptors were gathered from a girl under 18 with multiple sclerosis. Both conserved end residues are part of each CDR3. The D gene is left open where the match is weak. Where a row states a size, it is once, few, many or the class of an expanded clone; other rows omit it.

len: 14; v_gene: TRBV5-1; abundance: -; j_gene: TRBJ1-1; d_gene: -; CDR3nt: TGCGCCAGCAGCTTATGGGGGGAATCGGTTGAAGCTTTCTTT; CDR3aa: CASSLWGESVEAFF
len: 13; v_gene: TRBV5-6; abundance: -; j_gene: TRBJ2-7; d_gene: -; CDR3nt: TGTGCCAGCAGCTATCAGGGACCGGGAGAGCAGTACTTC; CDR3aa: CASSYQGPGEQYF
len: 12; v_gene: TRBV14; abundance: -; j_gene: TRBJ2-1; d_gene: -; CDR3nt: TGTGCCAGCAGCCAAGATCCGGGTTTGCAGTTCTTC; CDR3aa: CASSQDPGLQFF
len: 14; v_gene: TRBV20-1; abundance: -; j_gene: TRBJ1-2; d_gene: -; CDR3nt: TGCAGTGCTACCCAAGCGACAGCTCCGGATGGCTACACCTTC; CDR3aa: CSATQATAPDGYTF
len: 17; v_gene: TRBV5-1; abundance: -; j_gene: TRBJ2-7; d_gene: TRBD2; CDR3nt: TGCGCCAGCAGCTGGGCCGCTAGCGGGGGATTCTCCTACGAGCAGTACTTC; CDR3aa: CASSWAASGGFSYEQYF
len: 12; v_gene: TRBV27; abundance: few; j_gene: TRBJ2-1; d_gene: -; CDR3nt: TGTGCCAGCCCTCTGGTAGCGGTCGAGCAGTTCTTC; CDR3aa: CASPLVAVEQFF
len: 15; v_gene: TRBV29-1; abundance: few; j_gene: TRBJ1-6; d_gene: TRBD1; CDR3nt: TGCAGCGTTTCGACAGGGAGCTCCTATAATTCACCCCTCCACTTT; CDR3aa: CSVSTGSSYNSPLHF
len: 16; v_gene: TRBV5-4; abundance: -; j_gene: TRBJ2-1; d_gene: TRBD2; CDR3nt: TGTGCCAGCAGCAGCCCCCCAGCGGGGGGGAGGAATGAGCAGTTCTTC; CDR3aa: CASSSPPAGGRNEQFF
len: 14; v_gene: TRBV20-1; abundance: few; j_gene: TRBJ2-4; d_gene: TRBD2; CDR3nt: TGCAGTGCTCTATCGGGGGGAGCCAAAAACATTCAGTACTTC; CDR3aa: CSALSGGAKNIQYF
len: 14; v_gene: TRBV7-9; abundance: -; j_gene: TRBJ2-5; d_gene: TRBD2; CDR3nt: TGTGCCAGCAGCTGGCGGGGGGGTCAAGAGACCCAGTACTTC; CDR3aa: CASSWRGGQETQYF
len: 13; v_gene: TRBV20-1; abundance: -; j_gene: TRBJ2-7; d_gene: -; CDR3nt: TGCAGTGCCGAGAGAGGGAATCCCTACGAGCAGTACTTC; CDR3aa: CSAERGNPYEQYF
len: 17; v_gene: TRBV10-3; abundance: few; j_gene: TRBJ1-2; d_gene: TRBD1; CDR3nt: TGTGCCATCAAAAGTCGAGGGACAGGGGACTTCTTCTATGGCTACACCTTC; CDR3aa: CAIKSRGTGDFFYGYTF
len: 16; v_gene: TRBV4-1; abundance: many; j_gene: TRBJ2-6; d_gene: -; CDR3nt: TGCGCCAGCAGCCAGATTGGGGTACCTGGGGCCAACGTCCTGACTTTC; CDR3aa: CASSQIGVPGANVLTF
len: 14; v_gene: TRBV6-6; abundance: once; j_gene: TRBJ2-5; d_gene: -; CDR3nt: TGTGCCAGCAGTGCGTCGGTAAAAAAAGAGACCCAGTACTTC; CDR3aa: CASSASVKKETQYF
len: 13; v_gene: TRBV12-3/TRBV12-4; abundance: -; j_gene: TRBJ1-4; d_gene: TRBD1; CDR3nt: TGTGCCAGCAGGACAGGGGTTTGGGAAAAACTGTTTTTT; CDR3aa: CASRTGVWEKLFF
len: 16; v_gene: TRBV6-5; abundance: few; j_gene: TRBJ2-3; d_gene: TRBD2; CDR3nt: TGTGCCAGCAGAGAGCGGGGGAGGTCTAGCACAGATACGCAGTATTTT; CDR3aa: CASRERGRSSTDTQYF
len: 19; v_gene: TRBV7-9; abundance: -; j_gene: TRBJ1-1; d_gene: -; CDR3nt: TGTGCCAGCAGCTTATCACTGTTCACGGGACAAGGACAGAACACTGAAGCTTTCTTT; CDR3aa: CASSLSLFTGQGQNTEAFF
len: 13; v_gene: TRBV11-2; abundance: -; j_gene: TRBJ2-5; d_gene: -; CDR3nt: TGTGCCAGCAGCTTAGGGGAAAAAGAGGCCCAGTACTTC; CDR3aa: CASSLGEKEAQYF
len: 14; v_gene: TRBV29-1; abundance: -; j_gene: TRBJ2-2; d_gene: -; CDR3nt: TGCAGCGTTAGTGGGGGAGCGCACACCGGGGAGCTGTTTTTT; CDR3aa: CSVSGGAHTGELFF
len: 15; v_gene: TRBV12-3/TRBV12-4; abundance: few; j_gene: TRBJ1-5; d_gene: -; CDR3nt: TGTGCCAGCAGTTTTGGGGGGGCAGGCGGCCAGCCCCAGCATTTT; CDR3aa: CASSFGGAGGQPQHF
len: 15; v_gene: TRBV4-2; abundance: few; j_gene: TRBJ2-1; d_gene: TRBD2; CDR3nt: TGTGCCAGCAGCTCGCGGGGGGGCGGGGACAATGAGCAGTTCTTC; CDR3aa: CASSSRGGGDNEQFF
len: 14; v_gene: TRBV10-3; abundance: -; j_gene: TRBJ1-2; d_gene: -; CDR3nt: TGTGCCATCAGTGAGTGGCGGGCTAGCTATGGCTACACCTTC; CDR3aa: CAISEWRASYGYTF
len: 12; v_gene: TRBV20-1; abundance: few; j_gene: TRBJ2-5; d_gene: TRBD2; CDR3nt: TGCAGTGCTAGCGGGGGGTACAATGAGCAGTACTTC; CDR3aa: CSASGGYNEQYF
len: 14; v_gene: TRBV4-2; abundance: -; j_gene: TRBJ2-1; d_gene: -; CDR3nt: TGTGCCAGCAGCCAAACTAGCTCCTACGATGAGCAGTTCTTC; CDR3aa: CASSQTSSYDEQFF
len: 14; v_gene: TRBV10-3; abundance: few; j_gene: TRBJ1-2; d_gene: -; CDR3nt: TGTGCCATCAGTGAGGGGCCCCCTAACTATGGCTACACCTTC; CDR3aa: CAISEGPPNYGYTF
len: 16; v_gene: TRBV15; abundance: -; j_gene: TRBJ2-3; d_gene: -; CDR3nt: TGTGCCACCAGCAGAGATCTAGCAGGTCGCACAGATACGCAGTATTTT; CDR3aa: CATSRDLAGRTDTQYF
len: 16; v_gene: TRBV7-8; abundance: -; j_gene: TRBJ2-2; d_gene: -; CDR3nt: TGTGCCAGCGGAGGGTCAACCCTGGGCAACACCGGGGAGCTGTTTTTT; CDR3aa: CASGGSTLGNTGELFF
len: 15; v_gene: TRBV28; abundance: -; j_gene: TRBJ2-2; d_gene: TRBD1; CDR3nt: TGTGCCAGCTCCGGACAGGGCCCTGGGACCGGGGAGCTGTTTTTT; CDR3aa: CASSGQGPGTGELFF
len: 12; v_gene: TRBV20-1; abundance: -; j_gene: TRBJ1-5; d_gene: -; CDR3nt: TGCAGTGCTAGAGATGGGGTTCAGCCCCAGCATTTT; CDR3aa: CSARDGVQPQHF
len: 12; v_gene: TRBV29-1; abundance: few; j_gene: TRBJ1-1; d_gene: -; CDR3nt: TGCAGCGTTCCTAGATCGAACACTGAAGCTTTCTTT; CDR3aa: CSVPRSNTEAFF
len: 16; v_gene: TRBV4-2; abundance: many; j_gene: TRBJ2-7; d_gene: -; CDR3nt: TGTGCCAGCAGCCAAGACTGGGGTAGCGGCGATTACGAGCAGTACTTC; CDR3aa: CASSQDWGSGDYEQYF
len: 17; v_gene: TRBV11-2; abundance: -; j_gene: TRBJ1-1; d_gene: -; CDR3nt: TGTGCCAGCAGCTTAGATGGTGGGGGACGGCAGAACACTGAAGCTTTCTTT; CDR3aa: CASSLDGGGRQNTEAFF